This passage covers 31 T cell receptor beta chains from one sample sequenced in a study of regulatory T cells in long-lasting Graves disease. Arm-PCR of CDR3 regions and iRepertoire HTBI primers were used to build TCR beta libraries. Via MiXCR, TCRdb re-called the multiplex PCR reads, giving one row per CDR3 protein. The table has about 340,000 distinct CDR3 sequences, roughly a fifth seen once. Time point specified: persistent/refractory GD, antithyroid drugs over 5 years with positive TRAb. RNA from PBMCs was the source of the TCR library. The starting material was peripheral blood mononuclear cells (PBMCs), obtained when the disease was refractory, from a patient treated with antithyroid drugs. These receptors all come from a female donor with Graves disease.

This clonotype came up many times. V gene TRBV6-2 or TRBV6-3 combines with J gene TRBJ2-5; 12 bases map to TRBD2. Germline CDR1 reads MNHEY; CDR2 reads SVGEGT. Trimming cost V 5 bases and J 5 bases; bases outside gene matches: 9. The CDR3 has 16 residues. The CDR3 bases are TGTGCCAGCAGTAAAACGACTAGCGGGAGAACGGAGACCCAGTACTTC. This gives the protein CASSKTTSGRTETQYF.

This clonotype was recorded a few times. The chain is built from TRBV12-3 or TRBV12-4 and TRBJ2-5, with 8 bases that match TRBD2. V lost 9 bases, J lost 4 bases, and 13 bases stayed unmatched. The CDR3 contains 15 residues. The CDR3 loop reads CASSELLADGETQYF. The CDR3 bases are TGTGCCAGTTCGGAACTACTAGCGGACGGAGAGACCCAGTACTTC.

This chain links TRBV30 with TRBJ2-7; TRBD1 matches 8 bases. Germline values: CDR1 GTSNPN, CDR2 SVGIG (reference sequence). The CDR3 is made up of 16 amino acids. Trimming at V came to 2 bases and at J to 6 bases, leaving 15 bases not matched to a gene. The CDR3 loop is CAWSPFFGQGGCEQYF. Here the CDR3 DNA reads TGTGCCTGGAGTCCGTTCTTCGGACAGGGAGGCTGCGAGCAGTACTTC.

The table lists this clonotype with a few counts. The V call is TRBV5-6, the J call TRBJ2-7; TRBD2 is a possible D gene (6 bases). The germline CDR1 and CDR2 sequences are SGHDT and YYEEEE. The CDR3 has 15 amino acids. Trimming took off 2 bases at V and 1 base at J, with 13 bases between the two ends. CDR3 amino acids: CASSFGGKGSYEQYF. The CDR3 DNA reads as TGTGCCAGCAGCTTTGGGGGGAAGGGTTCCTACGAGCAGTACTTC.

This clonotype appeared many times. V and J are TRBV20-1 and TRBJ2-7; 8 bases fit TRBD1. V was clipped by 3 bases and J by 6 bases; unmatched bases: 7. From germline, CDR1 is DFQATT and CDR2 SNEGSKA (reference sequence). There are 13 residues in the CDR3. The CDR3: CSASGQGGFEQYF. The CDR3 DNA reads TGCAGTGCTAGTGGACAGGGAGGTTTCGAGCAGTACTTC.

This clonotype was detected many times. DNA of the CDR3: TGTGCCAGCTCACCAATTCCCCGGACAGGGCAAGAGACCCAGTACTTC. It translates to CASSPIPRTGQETQYF. This rearrangement joins TRBV18 to TRBJ2-5; 8 bases line up with TRBD1. CDR3 length equals 16 residues. J lost 2 bases, V lost 2 bases, and 7 bases had no gene match. Germline CDR1 is KGHSH and CDR2 is LQKENI.

This clonotype was seen many times. The genes are TRBV7-3 and TRBJ2-5; weak D call: TRBD1 (5 bases). CDR1 and CDR2 from the germline V gene are SGHTA and FQGTGA. This CDR3 comprises 14 residues. Deletions cut 5 bases from V and 4 bases from J, with 14 bases between. CDR3 sequence (DNA): TGTGCCAGCAGCAAGGGGCACCCCGGAGAGACCCAGTACTTC. Amino acid sequence: CASSKGHPGETQYF.

The sample holds a few counts of this clonotype. The rearrangement links TRBV10-2 to TRBJ2-7; D not resolved. Trimming removed 0 bases from V and 0 bases from J, with 12 bases in between. Germline CDR1 and CDR2: WSHSY and SAAADI. The CDR3 has 16 amino acids. This CDR3 is CASSESSPRGSYEQYF. The CDR3 coding sequence is TGCGCCAGCAGTGAGTCGTCCCCTAGAGGCTCCTACGAGCAGTACTTC.

This chain joins TRBV6-4 and TRBJ2-3, with no clear D. Germline V gene sequence: CDR1 MRHNA, CDR2 SNTAGT. The germline V and J ends were trimmed by 4 bases and 0 bases, with 11 bases remaining between them. The CDR3 runs to 15 residues. The CDR3 sequence: CASSVWKSSTDTQYF. The CDR3 nucleotides are TGTGCCAGCAGTGTTTGGAAATCTAGCACAGATACGCAGTATTTT.

This clonotype was observed many times. This sequence joins TRBV6-5 and TRBJ1-2, with a possible D match to TRBD1 (6 bases). CDR1 and CDR2 from the germline V gene are MNHEY and SVGAGI. The CDR3 spans 14 residues. Trimming left V 4 bases short and J 8 bases short, with 17 bases between. The CDR3 DNA follows: TGTGCCAGCAGTTCCCTCGGGGGGGCAAGAGGCTACACCTTC. This codes for CASSSLGGARGYTF.

The chain carries TRBV10-3 and TRBJ2-7; D not certain. Trimming took 5 bases from V and 0 from J, leaving 11 bases between them. The CDR3 contains 14 residues. Looked up from germline, CDR1 is ENHRY and CDR2 is SYGVKD. Written as DNA, the CDR3 is TGTGCCATCAGTCAACGAGGCTCCTCCTACGAGCAGTACTTC. Protein product: CAISQRGSSYEQYF.

This sequence joins TRBV13 and TRBJ2-7; TRBD1 aligns across 10 bases. CDR1 and CDR2 from the germline V gene are PRHDT and FYEKMQ (reference sequence). The junction had 3 bases not matched to a gene; V was cut back by 7 bases and J by 3 bases. The CDR3 runs 13 residues. Here the CDR3 reads CASIRTGGYEQYF. The DNA for the CDR3 is TGTGCCAGCATCCGGACAGGGGGCTACGAGCAGTACTTC.

This clonotype came up a few times. V usage is TRBV19 and J usage is TRBJ1-2, with unresolved D. V gave up 6 bases and J gave up 4 bases, with 18 bases separating them. CDR3 length: 15 amino acids. Germline V gene lookup returns CDR1 LNHDA and CDR2 SQIVND (reference sequence). Here the CDR3 reads CASRDETRPLYGYTF. The CDR3 DNA follows: TGTGCCAGTAGGGACGAGACACGGCCCCTCTATGGCTACACCTTC.

This clonotype was seen ten or more times. The CDR3 DNA reads TGTGCCAGCAGTGCCGGGACAGGGAACACTGAAGCTTTCTTT. It is translated as CASSAGTGNTEAFF. V usage is TRBV6-1 and J usage is TRBJ1-1; 8 positions agree with TRBD1. V trimming: 4 bases; J trimming: 1 base; junction bases outside the gene matches: 2. Germline CDR1 and CDR2: MNHNS and SASEGT. The CDR3 spans 14 residues.

Details on this clonotype: Without the conserved terminal phenylalanine or tryptophan, this CDR3 likely stems from a read error. The CDR3 here is CASSLVPPGGGSPLHS. CDR3 coding DNA: TGTGCCAGCAGTTTAGTCCCACCAGGGGGCGGTTCACCCCTCCACTCT. The chain uses TRBV27 and TRBJ1-6; 8 bases agree with TRBD1. The V segment lost 2 bases and the J segment 9 bases; nucleotides outside the gene matches: 9. CDR1 MNHEY and CDR2 SMNVEV come from the germline V gene (reference sequence). The CDR3 is 16 amino acids.

This clonotype turned up a few times. Just one base apart from a much larger clone, this may be a read error. This sequence joins TRBV2 and TRBJ2-2, with 10 positions matching TRBD1. V dropped 10 bases and J dropped 4; count of bases not matched to a gene: 9. The CDR3 has 15 amino acids. Germline CDR1 SNHLY, CDR2 FYNNEI. The CDR3 DNA reads TGTGCCAACAGGGATCGGACAGGGGGCACCGGGGAGCTGTTTTTT. Protein product: CANRDRTGGTGELFF.

This clonotype was picked up many times. The CDR3 protein is CASSEYGQMNTEAFF. The CDR3 coding sequence is TGTGCCAGCAGTGAATACGGACAGATGAACACTGAAGCTTTCTTT. This chain joins TRBV6-1 and TRBJ1-1, with D perhaps TRBD1 (6 bases). Germline V lookup: CDR1 MNHNS, CDR2 SASEGT. V was trimmed by 2 bases and J by 0 bases, leaving 10 bases between them. The CDR3 covers 15 residues.

There are a few counts of this clonotype. The V and J genes are TRBV6-1 and TRBJ1-2; 7 nucleotides line up with TRBD1. Germline trimming cut 1 base from V and 4 bases from J; bases unmatched to any gene: 6. This CDR3 region has 15 residues. Looked up from germline, CDR1 is MNHNS and CDR2 is SASEGT. The CDR3 here is CASSEEQGRLYGYTF. The DNA for the CDR3 is TGTGCCAGCAGTGAAGAACAGGGGAGGCTCTATGGCTACACCTTC.

This clonotype was seen at least ten times. V is TRBV7-2 and J is TRBJ2-7; a possible D gene is TRBD2 (6 bases). There are 14 residues in the CDR3. Germline loops: CDR1 SGHTA, CDR2 FQGNSA. V lost 5 bases and J lost 5, with 16 bases in between. DNA for the CDR3: TGTGCCAGCAGCCCCTCCGGGAGTTATAACGAGCAGTACTTC. The encoded protein is CASSPSGSYNEQYF.

This clonotype was picked up a small number of times. One junction end disagrees with the germline gene, perhaps due to a read error. This rearrangement joins TRBV6-5 to TRBJ2-7; the D gene is possibly TRBD2 (6 bases). The V gene's germline CDR1 is MNHEY and CDR2 SVGAGI. CDR3 length: 15 residues. The chain's CDR3 is CASSYREWDSNEQYF. In DNA form, the CDR3 reads TGTGCCAGCAGTTACAGAGAGTGGGACTCCAACGAGCAGTACTTC.

A note on this clonotype: One base away lies a much larger clone, so this may be a sequencing read error. V gene TRBV27 combines with J gene TRBJ1-1, with unresolved D. The germline V gene has CDR1 MNHEY and CDR2 SMNVEV (reference sequence). The CDR3 runs 14 residues. For the CDR3, the DNA is TGTGCCAGCGGTTTATCGGGCGAGAACACTGAAGCTTTCTTT. Protein product: CASGLSGENTEAFF.

This clonotype came up many times. V gene TRBV3-1 combines with J gene TRBJ1-2, with D uncertain. Trimming shortened V by 1 base and J by 4 bases, and 7 bases separated the two germline ends. CDR3 size: 13 residues. In germline, CDR1 is LGHDT, CDR2 YNNKEL (reference sequence). Written as DNA, the CDR3 is TGTGCCAGCAGCCAAGTTACTGCCTATGGCTACACCTTC. It codes for CASSQVTAYGYTF. Based on the CDR3 plus reference TRBV3-1 and TRBJ1-2, the full variable domain is DTAVSQTPKYLVTQMGNDKSIKCEQNLGHDTMYWYKQDSKKFLKIMFSYNNKELIINETVPNRFSPKSPDKAHLNLHINSLELGDSAVYFCASSQVTAYGYTFGSGTRLTVV.

Details on this clonotype: At one of its ends the junction is not consistent with the germline gene, which may arise from a read error. The gene calls are TRBV2 and TRBJ2-1; D gene uncertain. CDR1 SNHLY and CDR2 FYNNEI come from the germline V gene. The CDR3 has 10 residues. This CDR3 reads CASREETLYF. CDR3 DNA: TGTGCCAGTAGAGAGGAGACCCTGTACTTC.

Concerning this clonotype itself: One end of the junction varies from germline; a read error may be responsible. The chain carries TRBV12-3 or TRBV12-4 and TRBJ1-2; D perhaps matches TRBD1 (6 bases). The CDR3 extends over 13 amino acids. The CDR3: CACSKDSHYGYTF. CDR3 DNA: TGTGCCTGCAGTAAGGACAGCCACTATGGCTACACCTTC.

V gene TRBV7-9 combines with J gene TRBJ1-6, with 8 bases aligning to TRBD1. After removal of 3 bases from V and 10 bases from J, the junction contained 11 bases not matched to a gene. The CDR3 spans 16 residues. Germline V CDR1 and CDR2: SEHNR, FQNEAQ (reference sequence). The CDR3 DNA sequence: TGTGCCAGCAGCTTTCGTCCTGACAGGGGTATCTCACCCCTCCACTTT. Translated, it gives CASSFRPDRGISPLHF.

This clonotype was recorded many times. This chain links TRBV28 with TRBJ2-3; D might be TRBD1 (6 bases). V lost 4 bases, J lost 6 bases, and 14 bases lay in between. CDR1 and CDR2 from the germline V gene are MDHEN and SYDVKM. CDR3 length equals 14 residues. The CDR3: CASSSRRQADTQYF. As DNA, the CDR3 is TGTGCCAGCAGTTCAAGAAGACAGGCGGATACGCAGTATTTT.

This clonotype was observed a handful of times. This chain links TRBV5-1 with TRBJ2-5; tentative D call: TRBD1 (5 bases). The length of the CDR3 is 14 residues. Trimming left V 2 bases short and J 5 bases short, with 13 bases between. CDR1 and CDR2 from the germline V gene are SGHRS and YFSETQ. In DNA, the CDR3 is TGCGCCAGCAGCTTCGTACAGGCCATGGAGACCCAGTACTTC. Translating it yields CASSFVQAMETQYF. Full variable domain (outside the CDR3, taken from reference TRBV5-1 and TRBJ2-5): KAGVTQTPRYLIKTRGQQVTLSCSPISGHRSVSWYQQTPGQGLQFLFEYFSETQRNKGNFPGRFSGRQFSNSRSEMNVSTLELGDSALYLCASSFVQAMETQYFGPGTRLLVL.

This clonotype showed up just a few times. CDR3 in DNA: TGTGCCAGCAGCCAAGAAACCAGTTATGAAGCTTTCTTT. This translates into CASSQETSYEAFF. The J gene is TRBJ1-1, the V gene TRBV3-1; D ambiguous. Looked up from germline, CDR1 is LGHDT and CDR2 is YNNKEL (reference sequence). The CDR3 is 13 residues long. The V end lost 0 bases, the J end lost 7 bases, and 9 bases lay between the germline ends. The variable domain in full, with the rest retrieved from reference TRBV3-1 and TRBJ1-1, is DTAVSQTPKYLVTQMGNDKSIKCEQNLGHDTMYWYKQDSKKFLKIMFSYNNKELIINETVPNRFSPKSPDKAHLNLHINSLELGDSAVYFCASSQETSYEAFFGQGTRLTVV.

This clonotype was seen many times. This chain joins TRBV28 and TRBJ1-2; maybe TRBD1 (5 bases). CDR3 length: 14 residues. CDR1 is MDHEN and CDR2 is SYDVKM in the germline V gene. The V end lost 6 bases, the J end lost 2 bases, and 13 bases lay between the germline ends. Here the CDR3 reads CASRSPGLNYGYTF. In DNA form, the CDR3 reads TGTGCCAGCAGGTCACCGGGACTGAACTATGGCTACACCTTC.

V is TRBV7-3 and J is TRBJ1-2; the D gene is possibly TRBD1 (5 bases). The CDR3 loop spans 16 amino acids. Germline values: CDR1 SGHTA, CDR2 FQGTGA. V was cut by 2 bases and J by 9 bases, with 22 bases left in between. In DNA, the CDR3 is TGTGCCAGCAGCTTAGACGCAGGGTGGGCTCGGTATAGCTACACCTTC. Its protein is CASSLDAGWARYSYTF.

This clonotype has just one count. The V call is TRBV28, the J call TRBJ1-5; D is ambiguous. Germline loops: CDR1 MDHEN, CDR2 SYDVKM. Deletions cut 4 bases from V and 5 bases from J, with 9 bases between. CDR3 length: 13 residues. The CDR3 DNA is TGTGCCAGCAGTTCCCCGACCTATCAGCCCCAGCATTTT. This translates into CASSSPTYQPQHF.